This paragraph reports one T cell receptor beta chain. What it binds is not known. The conserved phenylalanine or tryptophan is not found at the CDR3 terminus, so this likely reflects a read error. Study findings and constraints: Tumor Tregs overlapped most with tumor, then blood, naive CD4+ cells. The larger cohort examined one V-J beta rearrangement, not whole repertoires.

After constant-region reverse-primer amplification, full-length variable regions underwent semi-nested PCR with Nested Universal Primer A. From the 5' RACE reads, TCRdb called clonotypes with MiXCR, one entry per CDR3 protein. The sample lists tens of thousands of distinct CDR3 sequences, around 25% seen once, with roughly 3% in the top ten. Naive CD4+ cells had CD25+ Tregs removed. Sample: tumor-infiltrating naive CD4+ T cells sorted from the breast tumor. The subset was: naive CD4+ T cells, CD4+CD45RA+CD25-. The clonotype comes from a female donor with breast cancer.

The CDR3 DNA is TGTGCCAGCAGCTTAACGCGGCTATCCTACAATGAGCAGTTCCTC. Its translation: CASSLTRLSYNEQFL. The rearrangement joins TRBV7-9 to TRBJ2-1; D is undetermined. Trimming took 2 bases from V and 1 from J, leaving 9 bases between them. The CDR3 contains 15 residues. CDR1 and CDR2 (germline): SEHNR, FQNEAQ (reference sequence).